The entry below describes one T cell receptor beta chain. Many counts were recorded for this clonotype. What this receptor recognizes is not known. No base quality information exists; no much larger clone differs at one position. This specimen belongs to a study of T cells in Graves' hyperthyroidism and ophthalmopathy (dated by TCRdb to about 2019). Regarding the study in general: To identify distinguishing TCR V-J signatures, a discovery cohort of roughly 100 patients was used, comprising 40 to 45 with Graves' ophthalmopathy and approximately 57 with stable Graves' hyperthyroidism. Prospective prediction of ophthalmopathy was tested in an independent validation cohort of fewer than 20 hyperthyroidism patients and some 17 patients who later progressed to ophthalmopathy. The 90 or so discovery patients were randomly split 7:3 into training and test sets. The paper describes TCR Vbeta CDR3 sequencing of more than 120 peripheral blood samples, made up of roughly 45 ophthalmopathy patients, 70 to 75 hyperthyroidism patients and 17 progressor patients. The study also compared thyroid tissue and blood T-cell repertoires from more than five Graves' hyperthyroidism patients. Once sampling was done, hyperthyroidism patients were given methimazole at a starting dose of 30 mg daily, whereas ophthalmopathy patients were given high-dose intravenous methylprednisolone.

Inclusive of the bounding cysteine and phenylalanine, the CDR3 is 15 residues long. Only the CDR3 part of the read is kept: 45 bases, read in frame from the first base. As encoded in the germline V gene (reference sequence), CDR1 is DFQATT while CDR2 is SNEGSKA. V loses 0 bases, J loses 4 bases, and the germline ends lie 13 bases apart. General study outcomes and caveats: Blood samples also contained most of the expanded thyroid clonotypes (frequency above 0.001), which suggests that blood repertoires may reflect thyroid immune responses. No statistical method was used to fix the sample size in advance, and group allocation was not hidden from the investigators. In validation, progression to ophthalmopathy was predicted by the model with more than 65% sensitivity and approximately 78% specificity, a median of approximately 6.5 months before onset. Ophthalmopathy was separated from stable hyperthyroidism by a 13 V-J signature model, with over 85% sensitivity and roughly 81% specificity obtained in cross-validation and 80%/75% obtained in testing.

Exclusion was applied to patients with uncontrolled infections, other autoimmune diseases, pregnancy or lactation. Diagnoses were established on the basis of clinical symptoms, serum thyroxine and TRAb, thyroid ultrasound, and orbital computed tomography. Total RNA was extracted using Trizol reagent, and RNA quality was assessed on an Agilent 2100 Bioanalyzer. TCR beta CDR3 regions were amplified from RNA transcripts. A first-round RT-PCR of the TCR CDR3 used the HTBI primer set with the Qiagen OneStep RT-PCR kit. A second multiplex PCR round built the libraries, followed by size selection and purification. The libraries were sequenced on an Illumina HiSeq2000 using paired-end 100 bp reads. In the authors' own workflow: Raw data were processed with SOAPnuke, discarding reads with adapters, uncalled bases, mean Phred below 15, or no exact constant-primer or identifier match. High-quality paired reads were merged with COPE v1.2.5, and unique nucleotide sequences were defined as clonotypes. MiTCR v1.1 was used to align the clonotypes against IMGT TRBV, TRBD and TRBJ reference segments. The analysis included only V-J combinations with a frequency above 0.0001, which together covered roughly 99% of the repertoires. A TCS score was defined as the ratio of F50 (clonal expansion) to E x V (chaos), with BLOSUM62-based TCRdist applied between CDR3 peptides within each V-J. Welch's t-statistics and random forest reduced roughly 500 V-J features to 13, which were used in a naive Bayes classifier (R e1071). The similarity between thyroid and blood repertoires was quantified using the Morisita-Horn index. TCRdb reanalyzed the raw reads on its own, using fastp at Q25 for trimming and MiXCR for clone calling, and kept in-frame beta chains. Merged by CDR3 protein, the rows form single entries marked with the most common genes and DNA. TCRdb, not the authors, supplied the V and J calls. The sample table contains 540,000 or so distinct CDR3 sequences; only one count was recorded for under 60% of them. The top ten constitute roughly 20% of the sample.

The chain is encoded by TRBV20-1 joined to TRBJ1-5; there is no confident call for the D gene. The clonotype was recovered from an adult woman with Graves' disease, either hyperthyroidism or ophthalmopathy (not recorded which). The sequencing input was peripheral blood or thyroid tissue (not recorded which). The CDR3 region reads CSARDRRARNQPQHF. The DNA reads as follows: TGCAGTGCTAGAGATCGGAGGGCGCGGAATCAGCCCCAGCATTTT.